These 17 T cell receptor beta chains were all obtained from the same sample, sequenced in a study of OX40 agonist ivuxolimab in advanced cancers. Only in-frame clones appear in the TCRdb table, and some are missing; sequencing was by immunoSEQ multiplex PCR. Here the sample spans 77,000 or so clones, around nine tenths being singletons. Material: CD4+ or CD8+ T cells sorted from blood, obtained in a trial of the OX40 agonist ivuxolimab. The source is an adult with an advanced solid tumor such as melanoma, head and neck, liver or kidney cancer.

The chain links TRBV11-3 to TRBJ1-1; D is unresolved. Germline V CDR1 and CDR2: SGHNT, YENEEA. The ends were cut back, 4 bases at V and 4 bases at J, with 10 bases in the middle. This CDR3 comprises 13 residues. The DNA for the CDR3 is TGTGCCAGCAGCTCCACTCTTGGCACTGAAGCTTTCTTT. Residues: CASSSTLGTEAFF.

The rearrangement uses TRBV7-9 and TRBJ2-3; 9 bases are shared with TRBD2. This CDR3 has 15 amino acids. The V segment lost 5 bases and the J segment 1 base; nucleotides outside the gene matches: 4. Germline V CDR1 and CDR2: SEHNR, FQNEAQ (reference sequence). The CDR3 loop is CASSSGGPRTDTQYF. For the CDR3, the DNA is TGTGCCAGCAGCAGCGGGGGGCCCCGCACAGATACGCAGTATTTT. The whole variable domain, remainder taken from reference TRBV7-9 and TRBJ2-3, is DTGVSQNPRHKITKRGQNVTFRCDPISEHNRLYWYRQTLGQGPEFLTYFQNEAQLEKSRLLSDRFSAERPKGSFSTLEIQRTEQGDSAMYLCASSSGGPRTDTQYFGPGTRLTVL.

V is TRBV20-1 and J is TRBJ2-7; D not resolved. This CDR3 comprises 11 residues. V was shortened by 0 bases and J by 4 bases, with 4 bases between the two germline ends. CDR1 is DFQATT and CDR2 is SNEGSKA in the germline V gene (reference sequence). The CDR3 loop is CSAREQYEQYF. The CDR3 nucleotides are TGCAGTGCTAGAGAGCAGTACGAGCAGTACTTC.

The gene calls are TRBV29-1 and TRBJ2-2, with 11 bases aligning to TRBD2. This CDR3 has 14 amino acids. V shed 5 bases, J shed 5 bases, and the junction held 4 bases outside the gene matches. CDR1 and CDR2 (germline): SQVTM, ANQGSEA. This chain's CDR3 is CSVSTSGETGELFF. The DNA of the CDR3 is TGCAGCGTTTCGACTAGCGGGGAAACCGGGGAGCTGTTTTTT.

The chain combines TRBV6-6 with TRBJ2-1, with TRBD2 identical over 7 bases. This CDR3 is built from 16 residues. Germline V CDR1 and CDR2: MNHNY, SVGAGI (reference sequence). The trim removed 0 bases at V and 0 bases at J, leaving 2 bases unmatched. CDR3 protein: CASSYSREGSYNEQFF. Written as DNA, the CDR3 is TGTGCCAGCAGTTACTCGAGGGAGGGCTCCTACAATGAGCAGTTCTTC.

The rearrangement links TRBV18 to TRBJ2-5; D unclear. The CDR3 consists of 12 residues. The V and J ends lost 6 bases and 4 bases respectively, with 9 bases between them. The germline CDR1 and CDR2 sequences are KGHSH and LQKENI. The CDR3 is CASSPQSETQYF. As DNA, the CDR3 is TGTGCCAGCTCTCCTCAGTCAGAGACCCAGTACTTC.

The chain joins TRBV5-1 to TRBJ1-2; D is perhaps TRBD1 (5 bases). Germline CDR1 is SGHRS and CDR2 is YFSETQ. V was clipped by 3 bases and J by 4 bases, with 7 bases between them. This CDR3 comprises 12 residues. This CDR3 is CASSSGSYGYTF. For the CDR3, the DNA is TGCGCCAGCAGCTCAGGGAGCTATGGCTACACCTTC.

J is TRBJ2-1 and V is TRBV10-1, with 8 bases that match TRBD2. The CDR3 is 15 amino acids. Unmatched junction bases numbered 9, after V lost 4 bases and J lost 7 bases. Germline CDR1 reads WNHNN; CDR2 reads SYGVQD (reference sequence). CDR3 loop: CASSGGSGKVNEQFF. CDR3 DNA: TGCGCCAGCAGTGGTGGTAGCGGGAAGGTAAATGAGCAGTTCTTC.

The chain employs TRBV11-2 and TRBJ2-1; TRBD1 aligns across 12 bases. Germline values: CDR1 SGHAT, CDR2 FQNNGV. This CDR3 is 17 amino acids long. Trimming at V came to 0 bases and at J to 4 bases, leaving 4 bases not matched to a gene. CDR3 protein: CASSLEGTGGAYNEQFF. In nucleotides, the CDR3 is TGTGCCAGCAGCTTAGAAGGGACAGGGGGCGCGTACAATGAGCAGTTCTTC.

The chain is built from TRBV7-2 and TRBJ2-5, with a tentative D call TRBD1 (6 bases). There are 15 residues in the CDR3. The V end was cut by 4 bases, the J end by 2 bases, with 14 bases between. The germline V gene has CDR1 SGHTA and CDR2 FQGNSA. The DNA of the CDR3 is TGTGCCAGCAGCTGGACAGCCTCCCCTCAAGAGACCCAGTACTTC. This sequence encodes CASSWTASPQETQYF.

CDR3 in DNA: TGTGCCAGCAGCTTAGGGAACAGGGACACGACGGGGGGCTACACCTTC. Translated, it gives CASSLGNRDTTGGYTF. This chain joins TRBV7-8 and TRBJ1-2; TRBD1 might be the D (6 bases). The V end lost 1 base, the J end lost 8 bases, and 20 bases lay between the germline ends. The CDR3 loop spans 16 amino acids. Germline-derived CDR1 and CDR2 are SGHVS and FQNEAQ.

The chain uses TRBV18 and TRBJ2-5; no definite D call. V lost 4 bases, J lost 2 bases, and 5 bases lay in between. The length of the CDR3 is 12 residues. CDR1 is KGHSH and CDR2 is LQKENI in the germline V gene. The CDR3 sequence: CASSRTQETQYF. In nucleotides, the CDR3 is TGTGCCAGCTCACGCACACAAGAGACCCAGTACTTC.

This chain connects TRBV5-6 to TRBJ2-1; D may be TRBD2 (5 bases). Trimming pared 2 bases from V and 0 bases from J, leaving 21 bases between. This CDR3 region has 19 residues. Per germline, CDR1 SGHDT and CDR2 YYEEEE. CDR3 region: CASSLRILGAFSSYNEQFF. CDR3 DNA sequence: TGTGCCAGCAGCTTACGAATACTAGGAGCCTTTAGCTCCTACAATGAGCAGTTCTTC.

This chain joins TRBV27 and TRBJ2-4; 10 nucleotides match TRBD2. J lost 5 bases, V lost 6 bases, and 13 bases had no gene match. Germline CDR1 reads MNHEY; CDR2 reads SMNVEV (reference sequence). The CDR3 has 17 amino acids. The CDR3 loop is CASSPRAGGPRENIQYF. The CDR3 DNA sequence: TGTGCCAGCAGCCCTCGAGCGGGGGGGCCACGGGAAAACATTCAGTACTTC.

The chain combines TRBV10-3 with TRBJ2-3, with unresolved D. V was pared by 8 bases and J by 1 base, with 13 bases between. The CDR3 spans 14 residues. Germline CDR1 ENHRY, CDR2 SYGVKD. CDR3 coding DNA: TGTGCCATCGGCCTGGGCCCGGGCACAGATACGCAGTATTTT. It specifies CAIGLGPGTDTQYF.

J is TRBJ1-1 and V is TRBV6-1; D remains unclear. V lost 7 bases to trimming and J lost 4 bases, with 7 bases between them. The CDR3 is 11 amino acids. Germline V gene sequence: CDR1 MNHNS, CDR2 SASEGT. CDR3 in DNA: TGTGCCAGCACCCCGGGCACTGAAGCTTTCTTT. This sequence encodes CASTPGTEAFF.

V is TRBV19 and J is TRBJ1-2; D ambiguous. The V end lost 2 bases, the J end lost 7 bases, and 14 bases lay between the germline ends. This CDR3 is 14 amino acids long. Germline CDR1 reads LNHDA; CDR2 reads SQIVND (reference sequence). CDR3 DNA: TGTGCCAGTAGTATAATAGGAGGGTCCGGTGGCTACACCTTC. Protein sequence: CASSIIGGSGGYTF.